The rows below give T cell receptor beta chains drawn from one sample of a study of OX40 agonist ivuxolimab in advanced cancers. Assay used: immunoSEQ multiplex PCR; TCRdb lists only in-frame clones, some missing. The sample includes 110,000 or so clones, about 91% of them seen just once. This specimen was CD4+ or CD8+ T cells sorted from blood, taken in a trial of the OX40 agonist ivuxolimab. The receptors stem from an adult with an advanced solid tumor such as melanoma, head and neck, liver or kidney cancer. Each CDR3 is given with its conserved first and last residue. The D gene is left open where the match is weak. Rows give clone size only sometimes, using once, few, many, or a class for an expanded clone.

>TRBV28|-|TRBJ1-2|TRBD1|16
TGTGCCAGCAGTGTTCTCGAGCTGGAGGGGGCTCGCGGCTACACCTTC
CASSVLELEGARGYTF
>TRBV25-1|once|TRBJ2-3|-|14
TGTGCCAGCAGTTCGTGGCCTGTAGCAGATACGCAGTATTTT
CASSSWPVADTQYF
>TRBV5-1|once|TRBJ2-7|-|15
TGCGCCAGCAGCTTGGGACAGGAGACTACGTTCGAGCAGTACTTC
CASSLGQETTFEQYF
>TRBV6-1|few|TRBJ1-2|-|14
TGTGCCAGCAACAAAGGACAGACAGTCTATGGCTACACCTTC
CASNKGQTVYGYTF
>TRBV4-1|-|TRBJ2-3|-|17
TGCGCCAGCAGCCAAGTAAGGGGGGGCCCCAGCACAGATACGCAGTATTTT
CASSQVRGGPSTDTQYF
>TRBV9|-|TRBJ2-5|TRBD1|16
TGTGCCAGCAGCGTAGCTTCGGACAGGTACCAAGAGACCCAGTACTTC
CASSVASDRYQETQYF
>TRBV19|-|TRBJ1-1|-|15
TGTGCCAGTAGACAACAATTATTATTAGACACTGAAGCTTTCTTT
CASRQQLLLDTEAFF
>TRBV30|-|TRBJ2-6|-|13
TGTGCCTGGAGTTTAACTGGGGCCAACGTCCTGACTTTC
CAWSLTGANVLTF
>TRBV30|-|TRBJ2-7|TRBD1|12
TGTGCCGCCGAGGACAGGGGGAACGAGCAGTACTTC
CAAEDRGNEQYF
>TRBV11-2|-|TRBJ2-7|-|14
TGTGCCAGCAGCTTATTGACAGACGTCTACGAGCAGTACTTC
CASSLLTDVYEQYF
>TRBV5-4|-|TRBJ2-1|-|15
TGTGCCAGCAGCTTGGATTCCGGGACGAACAATGAGCAGTTCTTC
CASSLDSGTNNEQFF
>TRBV30|-|TRBJ2-3|TRBD2|13
TGTGCTTTGCAGCGGGGGGGCACAGATACGCAGTATTTT
CALQRGGTDTQYF
>TRBV6-5|once|TRBJ1-3|-|12
TGTGCCAGCAGGGCAGATGGAAACACCATATATTTT
CASRADGNTIYF
>TRBV5-1|once|TRBJ2-4|-|16
TGCGCCAGCAGCTTGAACAGGGACCTAGCCAAAAACATTCAGTACTTC
CASSLNRDLAKNIQYF
>TRBV6-5|-|TRBJ2-7|-|15
TGTGCCAGCAGTTACTCGGGCGGGTTATCCTACGAGCAGTACTTC
CASSYSGGLSYEQYF
>TRBV6-1|-|TRBJ2-4|TRBD1|18
TGTGCCAGCAGTGAAAGGCGGACAGGGGGTGTCATCAAAAACATTCAGTACTTC
CASSERRTGGVIKNIQYF
>TRBV15|-|TRBJ2-3|-|16
TGTGCCACCAGCAGAGATGGGCAGGGTGTAACAGATACGCAGTATTTT
CATSRDGQGVTDTQYF
>TRBV6-1|-|TRBJ1-4|-|11
TGTGCCAGCAGATACGATGAAAAACTGTTTTTT
CASRYDEKLFF
>TRBV4-1|-|TRBJ2-1|-|18
TGCGCCAGCAGCCAAGATGCCCCAAGCGGAAGCTCCTACAATGAGCAGTTCTTC
CASSQDAPSGSSYNEQFF
>TRBV7-9|-|TRBJ2-2|TRBD1|16
TGTGCCAGCAGCTTAAGGGTTCGTCAGGGGGCCGGGGAGCTGTTTTTT
CASSLRVRQGAGELFF
>TRBV5-1|-|TRBJ1-1|-|15
TGCGCCAGCAGCGTGCTCGGACTTTCGAACACTGAAGCTTTCTTT
CASSVLGLSNTEAFF
>TRBV2|-|TRBJ2-3|-|12
TGTGCCAGCGCCTCCGGCGGGGATACGCAGTATTTT
CASASGGDTQYF
>TRBV5-7|few|TRBJ1-2|-|12
TGTGCCAGCAGCTTTCGGGCCTATGGCTACACCTTC
CASSFRAYGYTF
>TRBV2|-|TRBJ1-4|-|16
TGTGCCAGCAGTAAAGACAGGCCTGGGCGGGGAGAAAAACTGTTTTTT
CASSKDRPGRGEKLFF
>TRBV18|-|TRBJ2-6|-|17
TGTGCCAGCTCACTAAACAAACAGGGATCCGGGGCCAACGTCCTGACTTTC
CASSLNKQGSGANVLTF
>TRBV15|-|TRBJ1-4|-|16
TGTGCCACCAGCAGGGGGCCGTCTGCAACTAATGAAAAACTGTTTTTT
CATSRGPSATNEKLFF
>TRBV6-1|-|TRBJ2-7|-|15
TGTGCCAGCACTACAGCCGGGGCAGGGAGCTACGAGCAGTACTTC
CASTTAGAGSYEQYF
>TRBV5-1|once|TRBJ2-2|-|13
TGCGCCAGCAGCTTGGGGGGCACCGGGGAGCTGTTTTTT
CASSLGGTGELFF
>TRBV18|-|TRBJ2-3|TRBD2|17
TGTGCCAGCTCACCAACGTGGGCTAGCGGGCCCACAGATACGCAGTATTTT
CASSPTWASGPTDTQYF
>TRBV12-5|-|TRBJ1-6|TRBD1|15
TGTGCTAGTGGTCAGGGGGTAAGCTATAATTCACCCCTCCACTTT
CASGQGVSYNSPLHF
>TRBV9|-|TRBJ2-7|-|15
TGTGCCAGCAGCGTAGCTGAACAGTGGGCCTACGAGCAGTACTTC
CASSVAEQWAYEQYF
>TRBV25-1|-|TRBJ1-5|-|14
TGTGCCAGCAGTGAAAGGGGCAACAATCAGCCCCAGCATTTT
CASSERGNNQPQHF
>TRBV5-4|-|TRBJ1-1|-|15
TGTGCCAGCAGCTTGGTGGGGGAGAGTTACACTGAAGCTTTCTTT
CASSLVGESYTEAFF
>TRBV10-2|-|TRBJ1-4|-|15
TGCGCCAGCAGTGAGTCGGTTCAGGGGAAGGAAAAACTGTTTTTT
CASSESVQGKEKLFF
>TRBV30|-|TRBJ1-4|TRBD1|16
TGTGCCTGGAGTTCTCGGGCGACAGGGGGAGATGAAAAACTGTTTTTT
CAWSSRATGGDEKLFF
>TRBV6-1|-|TRBJ1-1|-|14
TGTGCCAGCAGTGAAGTTGAGGGGCTCACTGAAGCTTTCTTT
CASSEVEGLTEAFF
>TRBV10-3|-|TRBJ1-1|-|12
TGTGCCATTTCACAGGGTAATACTGAAGCTTTCTTT
CAISQGNTEAFF
>TRBV6-6|-|TRBJ1-2|-|13
TGTGCCAGCACCAAGGACAGTAACTATGGCTACACCTTC
CASTKDSNYGYTF
>TRBV27|-|TRBJ2-1|TRBD2|15
TGTGCCAGCCAGGAATTAACTAGCGGCTACAATGAGCAGTTCTTC
CASQELTSGYNEQFF
>TRBV28|-|TRBJ2-7|TRBD1|15
TGTGCCAGCAGTCCCCCCGGGACAGGGCAGTACGAGCAGTACTTC
CASSPPGTGQYEQYF
>TRBV5-4|-|TRBJ2-1|TRBD2|15
TGTGCCAGCAGCTCAGCGGGAGTCGCCCACAATGAGCAGTTCTTC
CASSSAGVAHNEQFF
>TRBV7-2|-|TRBJ2-7|TRBD2|15
TGTGCCAGCAGCGGCCGGACTAGCGGGGCGTACGAGCAGTATTTC
CASSGRTSGAYEQYF
>TRBV5-4|-|TRBJ2-1|TRBD1|15
TGTGCCAGCAGTCGGGACAGGAGCTCCTACAATGAGCAGTTCTTC
CASSRDRSSYNEQFF
>TRBV10-3|-|TRBJ2-3|-|13
TGTGCCATCAGTCGTGCCATCACAGATACGCAGTATTTT
CAISRAITDTQYF
>TRBV19|-|TRBJ2-3|-|14
TGTGCCAGTAGTTTCGGACCCGGCACAGATACGCAGTATTTT
CASSFGPGTDTQYF
>TRBV10-3|-|TRBJ2-7|TRBD2|14
TGTGCCATGAACTGCCTAGCGGGCTCCTACGAGCAGTACTTC
CAMNCLAGSYEQYF
>TRBV9|-|TRBJ2-7|TRBD1|14
TGTGCCAGCAGCACAGGGGTTATCTCCTACGAGCAGTACTTC
CASSTGVISYEQYF
>TRBV11-2|-|TRBJ2-1|-|14
TGTGCCAGCAGCTTAGATCGTACTAGCATTGAGCAGTTCTTC
CASSLDRTSIEQFF
>TRBV7-9|few|TRBJ2-7|-|15
TGTGCCAGCAGCTCCTGGACTCCCCGTAGATACGAGCAGTACTTC
CASSSWTPRRYEQYF
>TRBV5-4|-|TRBJ2-7|TRBD1|16
TGTGCCAGCAGCGGTCTGGGGCAGGGGGCTAACAACGAGCAGTACTTC
CASSGLGQGANNEQYF